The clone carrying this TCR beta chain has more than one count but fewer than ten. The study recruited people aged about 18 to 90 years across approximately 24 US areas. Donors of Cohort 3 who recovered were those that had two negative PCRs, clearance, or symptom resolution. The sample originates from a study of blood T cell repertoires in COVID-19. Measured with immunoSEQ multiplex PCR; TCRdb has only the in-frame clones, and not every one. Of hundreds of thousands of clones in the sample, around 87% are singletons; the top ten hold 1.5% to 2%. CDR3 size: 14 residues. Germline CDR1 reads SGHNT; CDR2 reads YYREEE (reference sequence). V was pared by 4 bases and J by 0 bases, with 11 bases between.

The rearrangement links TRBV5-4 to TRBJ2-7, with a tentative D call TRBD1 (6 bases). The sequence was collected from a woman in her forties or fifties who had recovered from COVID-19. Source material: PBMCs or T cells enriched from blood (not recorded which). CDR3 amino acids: CASSRRDNSYEQYF. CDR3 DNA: TGTGCCAGCAGCCGCCGGGACAACTCCTACGAGCAGTACTTC.